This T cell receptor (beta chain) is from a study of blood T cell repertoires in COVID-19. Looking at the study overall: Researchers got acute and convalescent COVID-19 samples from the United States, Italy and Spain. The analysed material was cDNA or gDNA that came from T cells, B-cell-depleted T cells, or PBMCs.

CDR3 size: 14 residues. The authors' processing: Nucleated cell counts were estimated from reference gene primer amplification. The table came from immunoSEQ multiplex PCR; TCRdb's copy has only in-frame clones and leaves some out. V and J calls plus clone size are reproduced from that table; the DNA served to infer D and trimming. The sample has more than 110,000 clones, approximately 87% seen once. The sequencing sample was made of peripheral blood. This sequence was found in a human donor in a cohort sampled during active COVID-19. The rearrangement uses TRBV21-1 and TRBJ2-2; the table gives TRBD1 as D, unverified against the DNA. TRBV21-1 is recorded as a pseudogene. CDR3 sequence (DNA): TGTGCCAGCAGCAACAAGCAGGGCACCGGGGAGCTGTTTTTT. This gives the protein CASSNKQGTGELFF.